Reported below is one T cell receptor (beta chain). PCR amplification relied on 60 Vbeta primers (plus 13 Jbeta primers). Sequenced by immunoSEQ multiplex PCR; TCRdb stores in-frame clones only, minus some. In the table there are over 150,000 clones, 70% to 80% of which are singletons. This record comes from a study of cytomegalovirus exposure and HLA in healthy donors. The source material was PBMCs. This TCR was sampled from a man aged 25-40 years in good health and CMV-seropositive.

CDR3 in amino acids: CASSEVAGVTNEKLFF. The CDR3 DNA is TGCGCCAGCAGTGAAGTTGCAGGGGTCACTAATGAAAAACTGTTTTTT. The chain combines TRBV10-2 with TRBJ1-4, with a weak D call TRBD1 (6 bases). V lost 3 bases, J lost 2 bases, and 13 bases lay in between. CDR1 is WSHSY and CDR2 is SAAADI in the germline V gene. CDR3 size: 16 residues.